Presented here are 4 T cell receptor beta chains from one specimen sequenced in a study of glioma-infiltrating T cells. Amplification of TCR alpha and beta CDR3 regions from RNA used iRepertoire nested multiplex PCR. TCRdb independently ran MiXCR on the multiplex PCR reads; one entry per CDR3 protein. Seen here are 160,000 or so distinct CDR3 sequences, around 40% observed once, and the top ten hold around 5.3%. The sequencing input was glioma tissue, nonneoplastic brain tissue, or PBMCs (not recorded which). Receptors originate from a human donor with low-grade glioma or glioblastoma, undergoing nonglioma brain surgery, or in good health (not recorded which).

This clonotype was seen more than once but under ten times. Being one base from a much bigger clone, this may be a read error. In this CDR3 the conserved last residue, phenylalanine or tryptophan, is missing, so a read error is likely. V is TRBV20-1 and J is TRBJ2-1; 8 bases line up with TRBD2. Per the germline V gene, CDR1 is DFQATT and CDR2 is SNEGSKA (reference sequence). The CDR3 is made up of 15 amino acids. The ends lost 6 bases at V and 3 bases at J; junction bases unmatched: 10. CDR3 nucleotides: TGCAGTGCGCCGGGGACTAGGACTTTCTACAATGAGCAGTTCCTC. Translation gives CSAPGTRTFYNEQFL.

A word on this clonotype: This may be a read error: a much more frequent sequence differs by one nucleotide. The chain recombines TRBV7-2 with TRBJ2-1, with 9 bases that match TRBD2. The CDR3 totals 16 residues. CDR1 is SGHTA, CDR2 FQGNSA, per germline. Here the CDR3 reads CASSLGGLASYNEEFF. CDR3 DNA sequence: TGTGCCAGCAGCTTGGGGGGACTAGCCTCCTACAATGAGGAGTTCTTC.

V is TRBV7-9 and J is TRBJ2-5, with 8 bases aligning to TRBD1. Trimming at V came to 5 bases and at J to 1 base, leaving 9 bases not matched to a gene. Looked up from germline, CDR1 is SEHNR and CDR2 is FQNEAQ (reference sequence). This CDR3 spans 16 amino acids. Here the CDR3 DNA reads TGTGCCAGCAGCCCCGGGCCGGACAGGGCCCAAGAGACCCAGTACTTC. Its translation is CASSPGPDRAQETQYF.

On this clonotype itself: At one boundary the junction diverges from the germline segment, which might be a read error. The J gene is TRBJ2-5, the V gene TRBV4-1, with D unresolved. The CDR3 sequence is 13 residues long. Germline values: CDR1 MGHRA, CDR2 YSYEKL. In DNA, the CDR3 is TGCGCCATCAGCCGACCGACTCAAGAGACCCAGTACTTC. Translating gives CAISRPTQETQYF.